This TCR beta chain appears in the sequencing data of a study of blood T cell repertoires in COVID-19. Study overall: Material from acute and convalescent COVID-19 was sourced from the United States, Italy and Spain.

TCRdb keeps only in-frame clones here, not all; method: immunoSEQ multiplex PCR. Of 240,000 or so clones detected, about 87% appear once; the ten largest clones hold about 7.1%. The origin of this receptor is an older woman with active or convalescent COVID-19. Material: peripheral blood.

The CDR3 DNA reads as TGCGCCAGCAGCTCCCTAGGGGCCCTGAACACTGAAGCTTTCTTT. Protein sequence: CASSSLGALNTEAFF. The chain uses TRBV5-1 and TRBJ1-1; the D gene is possibly TRBD1 (5 bases). Trimming shortened V by 3 bases and J by 0 bases, and 12 bases separated the two germline ends. Germline assignment: CDR1 SGHRS and CDR2 YFSETQ. The CDR3 runs 15 residues.